This T cell receptor beta chain was observed in a study of blood T cells in healthy people across ages. Drawn from each donor were ten milliliters of peripheral blood. Total RNA was extracted at no less than 6 micrograms per sample. It was with a sample-barcoded 5' primer and a J-beta primer mix that a second PCR of about 6 to 11 cycles was run. One entry per CDR3 protein results from TCRdb running MiXCR on the 5' RACE reads. Of hundreds of thousands of distinct CDR3 sequences listed, approximately 29% were seen once; the top ten hold approximately 15%. Study results and caveats: Observed TCR beta diversity per million T cells went down as age went up. This fall followed a roughly linear course with age.

This CDR3 has 14 residues. V shed 7 bases and J 2 bases; nucleotides not matched to a gene: 7. Germline values: CDR1 SQVTM, CDR2 ANQGSEA. This clonotype showed up just once. What it binds is unknown. The receptor's source is a woman of 80 years or more in good health. Sequenced input: blood. The genes are TRBV29-1 and TRBJ2-7; 11 bases fit TRBD2. The CDR3 sequence is CSAPGLAGPYEQYF. DNA for the CDR3: TGCAGCGCCCCCGGACTAGCGGGCCCCTACGAGCAGTACTTC.